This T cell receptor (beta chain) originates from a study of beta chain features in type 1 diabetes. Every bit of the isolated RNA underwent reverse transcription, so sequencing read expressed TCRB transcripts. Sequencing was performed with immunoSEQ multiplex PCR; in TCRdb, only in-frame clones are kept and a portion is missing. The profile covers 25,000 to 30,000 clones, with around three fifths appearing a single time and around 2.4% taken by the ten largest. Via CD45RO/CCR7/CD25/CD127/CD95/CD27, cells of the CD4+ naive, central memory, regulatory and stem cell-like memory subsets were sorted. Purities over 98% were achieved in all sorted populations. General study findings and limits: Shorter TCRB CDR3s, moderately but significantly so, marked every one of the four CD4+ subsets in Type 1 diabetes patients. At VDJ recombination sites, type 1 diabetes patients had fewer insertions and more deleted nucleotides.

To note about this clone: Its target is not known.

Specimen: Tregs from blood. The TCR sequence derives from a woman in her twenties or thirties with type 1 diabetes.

The CDR3 DNA reads TGCGCCAGCAGTGCCGGTCACCAAGAGACCCAGTACTTC. Translation gives CASSAGHQETQYF. V usage is TRBV10-1 and J usage is TRBJ2-5; D unclear. The CDR3 extends over 13 amino acids. Germline V lookup: CDR1 WNHNN, CDR2 SYGVQD (reference sequence). V was clipped by 4 bases and J by 0 bases, with 6 bases between them.